This is a list of T cell receptor beta chains from one sample in a study of cytomegalovirus exposure and HLA in healthy donors. The data were produced by immunoSEQ multiplex PCR, yet TCRdb's version contains in-frame clones alone and is incomplete. The top ten hold more than 2.5% of the sample, which has about 140,000 clones, roughly 74% seen once. The sequenced material came from PBMCs. All receptors derive from a man aged 40-49 years in good health and CMV-seronegative. The CDR3 runs from the conserved cysteine through the conserved F or W. Each record gives: V gene, D gene, CDR3 length, CDR3 protein. The D gene is left open where the match is weak.

TRBV6-4 | NA | 15 | CASPEQGERNTEAFF
TRBV4-3 | TRBD1 | 16 | CASSQDFGQGANIQYF
TRBV5-4 | NA | 12 | CASSSTDSVQFF
TRBV10-2 | TRBD1 | 14 | CATRDRGNTGELFF
TRBV6-5 | NA | 12 | CASSRGAGEQYF
TRBV7-3 | NA | 13 | CASSPSSYNEQFF
TRBV12-5 | TRBD1 | 13 | CASGPQGASEAFF
TRBV4-1 | TRBD1 | 17 | CASSQDRAGGKVGTQYF
TRBV5-1 | NA | 13 | CASSLAPSEVQFF
TRBV27 | NA | 15 | CASRGLRGSHYEQYF
TRBV7-8 | NA | 14 | CASSWTDEEAEAFF
TRBV5-8 | TRBD1 | 13 | CASSRGQRYEQYF
TRBV5-6 | TRBD2 | 14 | CASSLGLGGGEQYF
TRBV28 | TRBD1 | 17 | CASSLRSPGTANSPLHF
TRBV19 | NA | 14 | CASSYRVGDTEAFF
TRBV7-9 | NA | 13 | CASSFTTQGTAFF
TRBV27 | TRBD1 | 17 | CASSPDPDRAQGDTQYF
TRBV5-1 | TRBD1 | 14 | CASSLGQGRDEQYF
TRBV4-2 | TRBD2 | 16 | CASSQPTSGAGNEQFF
TRBV25-1 | NA | 13 | CASSVGGTDTQYF
TRBV6-5 | TRBD1 | 13 | CASSYSQGGKLFF
TRBV11-1 | TRBD2 | 14 | CASSRAGGRNEQFF
TRBV4-3 | NA | 17 | CASSQDWREGQNYGYTF
TRBV30 | NA | 12 | CAWMGGDEKLFF
TRBV5-4 | TRBD1 | 14 | CASSYTGTAYGYTF
TRBV6-5 | TRBD1 | 16 | CASSSPSNRGNTEAFF
TRBV19 | TRBD2 | 14 | CASQLAGATDTQYF
TRBV21-1 | NA | 16 | CASSKEVRGQNTEAFF
TRBV29-1 | TRBD2 | 15 | CSVAPGGTGANVLTF
TRBV6-5 | NA | 15 | CASSPLTGGMREQYF
TRBV7-8 | NA | 15 | CASSPLATGDYEQYF
TRBV27 | TRBD2 | 15 | CASSSGTSGGEEQFF
TRBV11-2 | TRBD1 | 16 | CASSSGGGQGVGGYTF
TRBV10-3 | NA | 15 | CAISETGGSNQPQHF
TRBV4-2 | NA | 18 | CASSQRRGRGGNTGELFF
TRBV4-1 | TRBD2 | 18 | CASSQVGSSGSSTDTQYF
TRBV13 | TRBD1 | 15 | CASSPRTGETSEQYF
TRBV4-1 | NA | 17 | CASSQVYRGFHEYGYTF
TRBV7-3 | TRBD2 | 14 | CASSLGGDGNIQYF
TRBV5-6 | TRBD1 | 15 | CASSILQGSTGEQYF
TRBV6-1 | TRBD1 | 13 | CASSEQGAGELFF
TRBV6-5 | NA | 16 | CASSSPGGSYNSPLHF
TRBV4-1 | NA | 15 | CASSQGPRFIYEQYF
TRBV27 | TRBD2 | 15 | CASSGGTSGGGKQFF
TRBV10-3 | TRBD2 | 15 | CAISESAGVEDTQYF
TRBV30 | TRBD1 | 17 | CAWSSPGQFVINYGYTF
TRBV7-8 | TRBD2 | 16 | CASSPGLAGGHNEQFF
TRBV6-5 | NA | 15 | CASRRGGQMNTEAFF
TRBV2 | NA | 16 | CASSERGGGWNQPQHF